The rows below give T cell receptor beta chains drawn from one sample of a study of OX40 agonist ivuxolimab in advanced cancers. Measured with immunoSEQ multiplex PCR; TCRdb has only the in-frame clones, and not every one. The sample consists of approximately 90,000 clones, 87% of them appearing once. Specimen: CD4+ or CD8+ T cells sorted from blood, collected in a trial of the OX40 agonist ivuxolimab. The receptors shown here come from an adult with an advanced solid tumor such as melanoma, head and neck, liver or kidney cancer. The CDR3 runs from the conserved cysteine through the conserved F or W. Fields, in order: CDR3 protein, CDR3 length, V gene.

cdr3_aa: CASSPAAVGGELFF
cdr3_length: 14
v_call: TRBV7-6

cdr3_aa: CASSPPHGAGTEAFF
cdr3_length: 15
v_call: TRBV28

cdr3_aa: CASSLIGETQYF
cdr3_length: 12
v_call: TRBV28

cdr3_aa: CASSLNGGETQYF
cdr3_length: 13
v_call: TRBV7-2

cdr3_aa: CAWSADGNTEAFF
cdr3_length: 13
v_call: TRBV30

cdr3_aa: CASSLLTDYYNEQFF
cdr3_length: 15
v_call: TRBV28

cdr3_aa: CASAGDKANYNEQFF
cdr3_length: 15
v_call: TRBV2

cdr3_aa: CASSQFSGKGTEAFF
cdr3_length: 15
v_call: TRBV16

cdr3_aa: CASSAYRSNNQPQHF
cdr3_length: 15
v_call: TRBV7-8

cdr3_aa: CASSIRDSIGEQYF
cdr3_length: 14
v_call: TRBV2

cdr3_aa: CASSLGALYNEQFF
cdr3_length: 14
v_call: TRBV7-9

cdr3_aa: CAWSVRPGEKLFF
cdr3_length: 13
v_call: TRBV30

cdr3_aa: CASSGGTLTTEAFF
cdr3_length: 14
v_call: TRBV5-1

cdr3_aa: CASSWKGGQEYGYTF
cdr3_length: 15
v_call: TRBV7-2

cdr3_aa: CSVGGAGTNEKLFF
cdr3_length: 14
v_call: TRBV29-1

cdr3_aa: CASSALRAGENTQYF
cdr3_length: 15
v_call: TRBV2

cdr3_aa: CASSFGRGGYGYTF
cdr3_length: 14
v_call: TRBV5-1

cdr3_aa: CASSAPAGGSNNEQFF
cdr3_length: 16
v_call: TRBV5-4

cdr3_aa: CASSQGTVSGNTIYF
cdr3_length: 15
v_call: TRBV4-1

cdr3_aa: CASSQVGDTQYF
cdr3_length: 12
v_call: TRBV4-3

cdr3_aa: CAIRIGGTQQQYF
cdr3_length: 13
v_call: TRBV10-3

cdr3_aa: CASRKQGASTEAFF
cdr3_length: 14
v_call: TRBV6-4

cdr3_aa: CASSNTRDRVHTF
cdr3_length: 13
v_call: TRBV7-9

cdr3_aa: CASRSSRQASYEQYF
cdr3_length: 15
v_call: TRBV28

cdr3_aa: CASSQDVSSYNEQFF
cdr3_length: 15
v_call: TRBV4-3

cdr3_aa: CASSLDGNSVNEQFF
cdr3_length: 15
v_call: TRBV5-1

cdr3_aa: CASSKLPGADTGELFF
cdr3_length: 16
v_call: TRBV19

cdr3_aa: CASSPLPDAYEQYF
cdr3_length: 14
v_call: TRBV18

cdr3_aa: CASSYSGEQPQHF
cdr3_length: 13
v_call: TRBV6-5

cdr3_aa: CASSVLAGGPINEQFF
cdr3_length: 16
v_call: TRBV9

cdr3_aa: CSVADRGEVGYTF
cdr3_length: 13
v_call: TRBV29-1

cdr3_aa: CASSLLGASQETQYF
cdr3_length: 15
v_call: TRBV5-4

cdr3_aa: CASSLKDRGETYNSPLHF
cdr3_length: 18
v_call: TRBV5-1

cdr3_aa: CASSLTVATRDRTYEQYF
cdr3_length: 18
v_call: TRBV27

cdr3_aa: CASRWSSGANVLTF
cdr3_length: 14
v_call: TRBV19

cdr3_aa: CASSFSTQPQHF
cdr3_length: 12
v_call: TRBV6-1

cdr3_aa: CASSLMVGETEQFF
cdr3_length: 14
v_call: TRBV7-3

cdr3_aa: CASSPGFAGGSTEAFF
cdr3_length: 16
v_call: TRBV18

cdr3_aa: CASTLDRSTEAFF
cdr3_length: 13
v_call: TRBV10-2

cdr3_aa: CASSYDTDTQYF
cdr3_length: 12
v_call: TRBV7-9

cdr3_aa: CASQVMGRGGSNSPLHF
cdr3_length: 17
v_call: TRBV2

cdr3_aa: CASREGTNYGYTF
cdr3_length: 13
v_call: TRBV6-5

cdr3_aa: CASSLGTAKSSGNTIYF
cdr3_length: 17
v_call: TRBV28

cdr3_aa: CASRLQGTGANVLTF
cdr3_length: 15
v_call: TRBV6-5

cdr3_aa: CASRLLGGTEAFF
cdr3_length: 13
v_call: TRBV6-5

cdr3_aa: CASSKRTGEGTQYF
cdr3_length: 14
v_call: TRBV5-4

cdr3_aa: CASSPLRGGNQPQHF
cdr3_length: 15
v_call: TRBV19

cdr3_aa: CASSFTSFGQGSKREQYF
cdr3_length: 18
v_call: TRBV5-1

cdr3_aa: CASSLDRGTVYEQYF
cdr3_length: 15
v_call: TRBV11-2

cdr3_aa: CASSSQQGNTEAFF
cdr3_length: 14
v_call: TRBV5-4

cdr3_aa: CASSLGPSNEKLFF
cdr3_length: 14
v_call: TRBV7-6

cdr3_aa: CASSQSGTQNSPLHF
cdr3_length: 15
v_call: TRBV4-2